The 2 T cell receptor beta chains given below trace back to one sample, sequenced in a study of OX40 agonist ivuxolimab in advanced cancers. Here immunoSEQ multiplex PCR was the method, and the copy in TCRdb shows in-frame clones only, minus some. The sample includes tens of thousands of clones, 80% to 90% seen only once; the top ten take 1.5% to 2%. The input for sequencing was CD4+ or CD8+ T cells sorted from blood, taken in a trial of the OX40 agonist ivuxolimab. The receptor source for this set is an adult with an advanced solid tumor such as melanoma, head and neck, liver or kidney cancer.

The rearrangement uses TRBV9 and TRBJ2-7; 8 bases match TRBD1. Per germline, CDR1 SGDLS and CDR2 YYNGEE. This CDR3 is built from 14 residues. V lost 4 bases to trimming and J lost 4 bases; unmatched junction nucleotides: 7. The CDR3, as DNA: TGTGCCAGCAGCCCGACAGGGGAGTTTTACGAGCAGTACTTC. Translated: CASSPTGEFYEQYF. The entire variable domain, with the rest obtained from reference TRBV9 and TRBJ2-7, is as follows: DSGVTQTPKHLITATGQRVTLRCSPRSGDLSVYWYQQSLDQGLQFLIQYYNGEERAKGNILERFSAQQFPDLHSELNLSSLELGDSALYFCASSPTGEFYEQYFGPGTRLTVT.

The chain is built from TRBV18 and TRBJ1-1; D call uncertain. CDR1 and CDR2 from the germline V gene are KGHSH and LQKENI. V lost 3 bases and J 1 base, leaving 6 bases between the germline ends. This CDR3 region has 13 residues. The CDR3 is CASSPGPNTEAFF. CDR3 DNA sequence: TGTGCCAGCTCACCTGGTCCGAACACTGAAGCTTTCTTT.